This T cell receptor beta chain appears in the sequencing data of a study of shared clonotypes between healthy human individuals. Across the study: Each donor had three CD4 naive, three CD4 memory, two CD8 naive and one CD8 memory plate. Whole-study results and caveats: Sequencing depth was predicted to influence how clonotypes are shared among donors.

The V and J ends lost 2 bases and 6 bases, in that order; junction bases with no gene match: 6. In germline, CDR1 is MDHEN, CDR2 SYDVKM. The CDR3 runs 14 residues. From CD4+ cells came CD45RA+ naive and CD45RA-negative memory subsets. In the source study's methods: Filtering differed because ImmunoSEQ produced junction-only sequences that carried no quality scores. The protocol was immunoSEQ multiplex PCR, while the TCRdb copy is restricted to in-frame clones and leaves out a portion. The D gene and trimming were derived from the DNA, and the V and J assignments and clone size from that table. The table shows approximately 2.1 million clones, with approximately 93% occurring only once. A word on this clone: What it recognizes is unknown.

This TCR came from a man younger than 35 in good health. Some clones in this sample may be carry-over from other donors' samples. Material: naive CD4+ T cells from PBMCs. The subset was: CD45RA+ positively selected. This chain uses TRBV28 with TRBJ2-7, with 8 bases that match TRBD1. The CDR3, as DNA: TGTGCCAGCAGTTTAAAACAGGGGGTATCCGAGCAGTACTTC. Protein sequence: CASSLKQGVSEQYF.